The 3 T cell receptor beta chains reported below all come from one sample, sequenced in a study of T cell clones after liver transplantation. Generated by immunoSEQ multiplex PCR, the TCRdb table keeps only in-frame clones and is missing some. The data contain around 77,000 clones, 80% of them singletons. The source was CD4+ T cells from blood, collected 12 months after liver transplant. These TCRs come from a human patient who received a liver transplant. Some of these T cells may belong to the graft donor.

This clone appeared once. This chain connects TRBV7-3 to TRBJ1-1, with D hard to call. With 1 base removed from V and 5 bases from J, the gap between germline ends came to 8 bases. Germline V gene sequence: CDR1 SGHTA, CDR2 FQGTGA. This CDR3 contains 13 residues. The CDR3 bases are TGTGCCAGCAGCTTAAGGGCAAAGACTGAAGCTTTCTTT. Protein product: CASSLRAKTEAFF.

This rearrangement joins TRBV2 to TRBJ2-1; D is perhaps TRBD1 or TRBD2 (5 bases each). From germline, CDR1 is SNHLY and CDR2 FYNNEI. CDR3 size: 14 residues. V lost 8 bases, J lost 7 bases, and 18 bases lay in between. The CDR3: CASERDPGGNEQFF. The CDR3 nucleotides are TGTGCCAGCGAACGGGACCCCGGAGGTAATGAGCAGTTCTTC.

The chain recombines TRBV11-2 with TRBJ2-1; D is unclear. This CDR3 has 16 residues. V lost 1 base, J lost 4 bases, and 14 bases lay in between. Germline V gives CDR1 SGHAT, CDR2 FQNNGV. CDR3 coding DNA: TGTGCCAGCAGCTTAGTCCCCCTCGTCCTGTACAATGAGCAGTTCTTC. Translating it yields CASSLVPLVLYNEQFF.